A selection of T cell receptor beta chains follows, all from one sample in a study of beta chain features in type 1 diabetes. The repertoire was sequenced with immunoSEQ multiplex PCR; TCRdb's copy has only in-frame clones and lacks some. The sample lists 330,000 or so clones, roughly 21% occurring once. The material sequenced was naive CD4+ T cells from blood. These TCRs come from a woman younger than 30 in good health. Each CDR3 is given with its conserved first and last residue.

v_gene,j_gene,len,CDR3aa
TRBV5-1,TRBJ2-3,15,CASSSSGAGADTQYF
TRBV7-3,TRBJ2-3,15,CASSLTLGGTDTQYF
TRBV6-5,TRBJ2-3,12,CASSYAGQGMHF
TRBV14,TRBJ1-1,13,CASSPSLNTEAFF
TRBV5-1,TRBJ1-2,13,CASSQDDSYGYTF
TRBV27,TRBJ2-2,17,CASSLGLAGGPSGELFF
TRBV4-3,TRBJ2-2,16,CASSRGGTGFTGELFF
TRBV7-2,TRBJ2-1,16,CASSSVGLAGLNEQFF
TRBV6-5,TRBJ2-1,15,CASSLGAGGPVEQFF
TRBV25-1,TRBJ2-7,14,CASLGGETSYEQYF
TRBV2,TRBJ2-5,15,CASSEGRAPAETQYF
TRBV15,TRBJ2-1,13,CATSRGLAYEQFF
TRBV14,TRBJ2-7,17,CASSQDVGTGVVYEQYF
TRBV2,TRBJ1-2,14,CASKAGVANYGYTF
TRBV4-1,TRBJ1-2,15,CASSPGTARDYGYTF
TRBV6-1,TRBJ2-5,13,CASSEGGSETQYF
TRBV14,TRBJ1-1,12,CASSRSGTEAFF
TRBV7-2,TRBJ2-7,15,CASSFGTSGGYEQYF
TRBV5-8,TRBJ2-1,18,CASSLTLAGGFSYNEQFF
TRBV7-9,TRBJ2-3,16,CASSRSGSRTTDTQYF
TRBV5-1,TRBJ1-1,15,CASSREQVPNTEAFF
TRBV5-1,TRBJ2-2,16,CASSSRGLATTPELFF
TRBV7-2,TRBJ2-3,14,CASSYGGSTDTQYF
TRBV4-1,TRBJ2-7,14,CASSRGFGAYEQYF
TRBV15,TRBJ2-7,14,CATSERRSSYEQYF
TRBV5-1,TRBJ2-5,13,CASSLRQGETQYF
TRBV7-3,TRBJ2-3,15,CASSLKSGGRDTQYF
TRBV7-9,TRBJ1-5,12,CASSSGDQPQHF
TRBV30,TRBJ2-5,12,CAWSVVEETQYF
TRBV29-1,TRBJ2-4,17,CSVLGQGATLAKNIQYF
TRBV30,TRBJ1-1,11,CAWSVSTEAFF
TRBV2,TRBJ2-3,12,CASNRGSDTQYF
TRBV4-1,TRBJ1-1,15,CASSQGPGRETEAFF
TRBV4-2,TRBJ2-1,16,CASSQDTSGETNEQFF
TRBV21-1,TRBJ1-1,15,CASSKVGRGNTEAFF
TRBV30,TRBJ2-4,14,CAWSLGWSKNIQYF
TRBV6-5,TRBJ2-7,14,CASSYSRGGYEQYF
TRBV7-9,TRBJ2-3,15,CANSVTSGGSDTQYF
TRBV7-9,TRBJ1-1,13,CASRPTGNTEAFF
TRBV20-1,TRBJ1-1,11,CSAEQGAGAFF
TRBV5-4,TRBJ1-3,15,CASSLRQGGGNTIYF
TRBV7-8,TRBJ1-2,12,CASSPDILRYTF
TRBV13,TRBJ1-6,17,CASSFRRQAGVRSPLHF
TRBV9,TRBJ1-2,13,CASSVDGKYGYTF
TRBV20-1,TRBJ1-1,11,CSAPGQGEAFF
TRBV6-6,TRBJ2-7,13,CAVQGQGAREQYF
TRBV25-1,TRBJ2-5,13,CASSDGVQETQYF
TRBV5-6,TRBJ2-4,13,CASSFGDGGIQYF
TRBV27,TRBJ2-5,16,CASSFGRRGSQETQYF
TRBV18,TRBJ1-1,14,CASSPGTGARGAFF